The 14 T cell receptor beta chains below all came from one sample that was sequenced in a study of cytomegalovirus exposure and HLA in healthy donors. Data came from immunoSEQ multiplex PCR; TCRdb stores just in-frame clones and leaves some out. The sample has some 120,000 clones, around 92% seen once. Specimen: PBMCs. These TCRs come from a man aged 25-45 years in good health and CMV-seronegative.

The chain has TRBV18 and TRBJ2-3, with D tentatively TRBD1 (5 bases). Trimming pared 2 bases from V and 2 bases from J, leaving 11 bases between. The CDR3 sequence is 15 residues long. The germline gives CDR1 KGHSH, CDR2 LQKENI. CDR3: CASSPMQGYTDTQYF. The CDR3 DNA follows: TGTGCCAGCTCACCAATGCAGGGTTACACAGATACGCAGTATTTT.

The chain has TRBV7-2 and TRBJ2-1; weak D call: TRBD2 (5 bases). V was cut by 1 base and J by 4 bases, with 14 bases left in between. The CDR3 runs to 16 residues. Germline V CDR1 and CDR2: SGHTA, FQGNSA. CDR3 in DNA: TGTGCCAGCAGCTTAGTGTGGGAGAGGGCTTACAATGAGCAGTTCTTC. Encoded protein: CASSLVWERAYNEQFF.

This rearrangement joins TRBV9 to TRBJ2-2; the D is unclear. Germline V gene lookup returns CDR1 SGDLS and CDR2 YYNGEE. The CDR3 consists of 12 residues. Trimming removed 2 bases at V and 4 bases at J, with 3 bases between. The CDR3: CASSVSTGELFF. In DNA, the CDR3 is TGTGCCAGCAGCGTCTCCACCGGGGAGCTGTTTTTT.

The gene calls are TRBV6-6 and TRBJ2-5; TRBD2 agrees at 9 bases. The trim removed 2 bases at V and 2 bases at J, leaving 6 bases unmatched. The CDR3 runs to 16 residues. Per germline, CDR1 MNHNY and CDR2 SVGAGI (reference sequence). The CDR3 sequence is CASSYGSGGSQETQYF. CDR3 DNA sequence: TGTGCCAGCAGTTACGGTAGCGGGGGCTCTCAAGAGACCCAGTACTTC.

This chain links TRBV9 with TRBJ2-7; a weak D match, TRBD1 (6 bases). Germline V gene lookup returns CDR1 SGDLS and CDR2 YYNGEE. Trimming took 0 bases from V and 3 from J, leaving 7 bases between them. The CDR3 covers 13 residues. CDR3: CASSVGQDYEQYF. CDR3 coding DNA: TGTGCCAGCAGCGTAGGACAGGACTACGAGCAGTACTTC.

This rearrangement joins TRBV18 to TRBJ1-4; no clear D. Germline lookup yields CDR1 KGHSH and CDR2 LQKENI. The CDR3 extends over 15 amino acids. The V gene lost 0 bases and the J gene lost 4 bases, with 9 bases spanning the gap. The CDR3 region has the DNA TGTGCCAGCTCACCACCGGGCAGACGTAATGAAAAACTGTTTTTT. This sequence encodes CASSPPGRRNEKLFF.

The chain is built from TRBV7-9 and TRBJ1-6; D might be TRBD1 (5 bases). Germline V gives CDR1 SEHNR, CDR2 FQNEAQ (reference sequence). The length of the CDR3 is 15 residues. Trimming removed 11 bases from V and 2 bases from J, with 16 bases in between. The CDR3: CAGAGTRAYNSPLHF. The CDR3 nucleotides are TGTGCCGGGGCGGGGACTCGAGCCTATAATTCACCCCTCCACTTT.

This sequence joins TRBV9 and TRBJ1-1, with D maybe TRBD1 (5 bases). V was trimmed by 3 bases and J by 1 base, leaving 13 bases between them. The CDR3 covers 15 residues. Looked up from germline, CDR1 is SGDLS and CDR2 is YYNGEE. The CDR3 nucleotides are TGTGCCAGCAGCGCGGATCAGGGCGCGAACACTGAAGCTTTCTTT. As protein: CASSADQGANTEAFF.

This chain connects TRBV9 to TRBJ2-7; TRBD1 matches at 8 bases. CDR1 SGDLS and CDR2 YYNGEE come from the germline V gene. This CDR3 is built from 15 residues. With 4 bases clipped from V and 2 bases from J, the junction kept 8 bases outside the gene matches. As DNA, the CDR3 is TGTGCCAGCAGCCTCGGGACAGGTAGTACCTACGAGCAGTACTTC. Amino acids: CASSLGTGSTYEQYF.

This chain links TRBV27 with TRBJ2-5; D uncertain. Trimming shortened V by 2 bases and J by 1 base, and 8 bases separated the two germline ends. CDR3 length: 14 amino acids. CDR1 is MNHEY, CDR2 SMNVEV, per germline (reference sequence). The DNA of the CDR3 is TGTGCCAGCAGTTTAAATAGACTCCAAGAGACCCAGTACTTC. Translating gives CASSLNRLQETQYF.

The chain joins TRBV25-1 to TRBJ1-1; possible D gene TRBD1, 5 bases. V was trimmed by 6 bases and J by 3 bases, leaving 17 bases between them. CDR1 and CDR2 from the germline V gene are MGHDK and SYGVNS. The CDR3 loop spans 15 amino acids. The CDR3 region is CASRVVKGPDTEAFF. CDR3 nucleotide sequence: TGTGCCAGCAGAGTGGTAAAGGGGCCGGACACTGAAGCTTTCTTT.

This clone occurred a few times. The chain links TRBV2 to TRBJ1-5; D is uncertain. Germline V gene sequence: CDR1 SNHLY, CDR2 FYNNEI. The CDR3 extends over 16 amino acids. V was shortened by 3 bases and J by 7 bases, with 19 bases between the two germline ends. The DNA for the CDR3 is TGTGCCAGCAGTGAGCTCTTAGCGGGGAAAGAACAGCCCCAGCATTTT. Translating it yields CASSELLAGKEQPQHF.

The gene calls are TRBV5-1 and TRBJ2-3; 9 positions match TRBD1. The length of the CDR3 is 16 residues. The germline gives CDR1 SGHRS, CDR2 YFSETQ. V was clipped by 2 bases and J by 4 bases; unmatched bases: 8. The chain's CDR3 is CASSLRTGVYADTQYF. CDR3 DNA: TGCGCCAGCAGCTTAAGGACAGGGGTGTACGCAGATACGCAGTATTTT.

The chain couples TRBV2 to TRBJ2-6; 11 nucleotides agree with TRBD2. J lost 4 bases, V lost 6 bases, and 11 bases had no gene match. CDR3 length: 18 amino acids. The germline V gene encodes CDR1 SNHLY and CDR2 FYNNEI. This CDR3 is CASRTASGGTSGANVLTF. The CDR3 DNA follows: TGTGCCAGCAGGACGGCTAGCGGGGGGACCTCCGGGGCCAACGTCCTGACTTTC.